This T cell receptor beta chain is from a study of cytomegalovirus exposure and HLA in healthy donors. Broader study findings: Most TCR sequences were seen very rarely across donors, but some public TCRs occurred in many.

Comment on this clone: The antigen remains undetermined.

Use of 60 Vbeta and 13 Jbeta primers characterized the PCR. Sequencing used immunoSEQ multiplex PCR; TCRdb keeps in-frame clones, though not all of them. The sample totals some 200,000 clones. Looked up from germline, CDR1 is SSHAT and CDR2 is FNYEAQ (reference sequence). This CDR3 is 15 amino acids long. With 5 bases removed from V and 0 bases from J, the gap between germline ends came to 12 bases. The sequenced sample was PBMCs. The genes are TRBV7-7 and TRBJ2-3; possibly TRBD1 for D (6 bases). This clonotype was obtained from a young man in good health and CMV-seronegative. The CDR3 DNA reads as TGTGCCAGCAGCCGGGACACCCAAAGCACAGATACGCAGTATTTT. It translates to CASSRDTQSTDTQYF.